The rows below give T cell receptor beta chains drawn from one sample of a study of long-term antiretroviral therapy in people with HIV. The data were produced by immunoSEQ multiplex PCR, yet TCRdb's version contains in-frame clones alone and is incomplete. Here the sample spans roughly 16,000 clones, about 85% being singletons. Sequences were derived from unsorted PBMCs, sampled 0.5 years after starting antiretroviral therapy. These receptors all come from a woman between 40 and 50 years old with HIV. Both conserved end residues are part of each CDR3. A D gene is named only where the DNA matches it firmly. Clone size is not always given. Where it is, it says once, few, many or a class for expanded clones.

J,D,V,size,DNA,CDR3
TRBJ2-5,TRBD1,TRBV5-1,.,TGCGCCAGCAGCCCGGACAGGGTCCAAGAGACCCAGTACTTC,CASSPDRVQETQYF
TRBJ1-2,.,TRBV7-2,.,TGTGCCAGCAGCGCCACTTATGGAACTGGCTACACCTTC,CASSATYGTGYTF
TRBJ2-2,.,TRBV25-1,once,TGTGCCAGCAGAGGAAACACCGGGGAGCTGTTTTTT,CASRGNTGELFF
TRBJ2-6,.,TRBV10-3,.,TGTGCCATCATGGTTCAGCCCTTTACATCTGGGGCCAACGTCCTGACTTTC,CAIMVQPFTSGANVLTF
TRBJ2-7,.,TRBV10-3,.,TGTGCCATCAGTGAGTCGGACAGGCGGGAACAGTACTTC,CAISESDRREQYF
TRBJ2-7,.,TRBV10-3,few,TGTGCCATCAGGGGGACTGGAGAAGTCTACGAGCAGTACTTC,CAIRGTGEVYEQYF
TRBJ2-7,TRBD1,TRBV6-6,.,TGTGCCAGCAAAACGACAGGGGGGACCTACGAGCAGTACTTC,CASKTTGGTYEQYF
TRBJ1-5,.,TRBV28,.,TGTGCCAGTTCCCCTGGGGGAGCTAATCAGCCCCAGCATTTT,CASSPGGANQPQHF
TRBJ2-2,TRBD1,TRBV5-1,.,TGCGCCAGCAGCTATGGACAGGGACTGTTTTTT,CASSYGQGLFF
TRBJ1-1,.,TRBV6-6,.,TGTGCCAGCAGTTACCCGGACGCGGATGAAGCTTTCTTT,CASSYPDADEAFF
TRBJ1-3,.,TRBV9,.,TGTGCCAGCGGCTGGTATGCTGGAAACACCATATATTTT,CASGWYAGNTIYF
TRBJ2-7,TRBD1,TRBV5-1,.,TGCGCCAGCAGCTTGGAGGGGACAGGGAAATCCTACGAGCAGTACTTC,CASSLEGTGKSYEQYF
TRBJ2-1,TRBD2,TRBV4-1,.,TGCGCCAGCAGCCAAGAAGGAGCGGGAGGGCCTAATGAGCAGTTCTTC,CASSQEGAGGPNEQFF
TRBJ2-1,.,TRBV2,.,TGTGCCAGCAGGCCGATTGAGGGCTACAATGAGCAGTTCTTC,CASRPIEGYNEQFF
TRBJ1-2,.,TRBV19,.,TGTGCCAGTCGAGAGCCTTCAACAGGTACGACTGTCGGTGGCTACACCTTC,CASREPSTGTTVGGYTF
TRBJ2-7,TRBD1,TRBV4-1,.,TGCGCCAGCAGCCCTCACTCGTTAAGGGACAGGGGATCCTACGAGCAGTACTTC,CASSPHSLRDRGSYEQYF
TRBJ2-7,.,TRBV25-1,.,TGTGCCAGCAGGAGAGAGGGCACCTCCGAGCAGTACTTC,CASRREGTSEQYF
TRBJ2-2,.,TRBV11-2,once,TGTGCCAGCAGCTTCCCGGAGGGGGGGTACACCGGGGAGCTGTTTTTT,CASSFPEGGYTGELFF
TRBJ2-2,TRBD1,TRBV19,.,TGTGCCAGTAGCGGACAGGGGATTTCCGGGGAGCTGTTTTTT,CASSGQGISGELFF
TRBJ2-3,TRBD2,TRBV28,.,TGTGCCAGCAGCGATTCCGGGACTAGCGAATCCAGGAACACGCAGTATTTT,CASSDSGTSESRNTQYF
TRBJ2-7,.,TRBV10-3,.,TGTGCCATCAGTGAATTAGACCCCAACTCCTACGAGCAGTACTTC,CAISELDPNSYEQYF
TRBJ2-7,TRBD2,TRBV7-6,.,TGTGCCAGCAGCGATATGTCGGGGGGATCCGGCCCCCAGTACTTC,CASSDMSGGSGPQYF
TRBJ1-1,TRBD1,TRBV5-1,few,TGCGCCAGCAGTTGGGACAGGGGGGGAACTGAAGCTTTCTTT,CASSWDRGGTEAFF
TRBJ2-7,TRBD1,TRBV7-2,.,TGTGCCAGCAGCATCGGACAGGGCTACGAGCAGTACTTC,CASSIGQGYEQYF
TRBJ1-2,.,TRBV11-2,once,TGTGCCAGCAGCTTAGCGGGACACAACCCTTATGGCTACACCTTC,CASSLAGHNPYGYTF
TRBJ2-7,.,TRBV6-5,.,TGTGCCAGCTGGGGGGTTTACGAGCAGTACTTC,CASWGVYEQYF
TRBJ1-5,.,TRBV7-9,.,TGTGCCAGCAGCTTAGGGCGGCTGGGGAATCAGCCCCAGCATTTT,CASSLGRLGNQPQHF
TRBJ2-7,TRBD2,TRBV18,.,TGTGCCAGCTCACCGACCGGCGGGAGTTTAGACGAGCAGTACTTC,CASSPTGGSLDEQYF
TRBJ2-7,.,TRBV29-1,.,TGCAGCGCAACCCCGGGGCTGGGCTACGAGCAGTACTTC,CSATPGLGYEQYF
TRBJ2-1,.,TRBV19,.,TGTGCCAGTAGCGCTTTGTATGAGCAGTTCTTC,CASSALYEQFF
TRBJ2-1,.,TRBV27,.,TGTGCCAGCAGTTTATCGGAAGGTACAGAGCAGTTCTTC,CASSLSEGTEQFF
TRBJ2-1,.,TRBV29-1,.,TGCAGCGTTGTGCCAGGCTCCTACAATGAGCAGTTCTTC,CSVVPGSYNEQFF
TRBJ1-1,.,TRBV4-1,.,TGCGCCAGCAGCCAGGGTGGGGCTCTTCAAGATCTGAACACTGAAGCTTTCTTT,CASSQGGALQDLNTEAFF
TRBJ1-3,.,TRBV5-1,.,TGCGCCAGCAGCTATACCCCGGGGTCTTCTGGAAACACCATATATTTT,CASSYTPGSSGNTIYF
TRBJ2-2,TRBD2,TRBV7-3,.,TGTGCCAGCAGCTGGGGGGGAACCGGGGAGCTGTTTTTT,CASSWGGTGELFF
TRBJ1-4,.,TRBV5-1,.,TGCGCCAGCAGCTTGGTTGGAACTAATGAAAAACTGTTTTTT,CASSLVGTNEKLFF
TRBJ2-7,.,TRBV4-3,.,TGCGCCAGCAGCCAAGAGGGTACGGGCCTCTACGAGCAGTACTTC,CASSQEGTGLYEQYF
TRBJ2-6,.,TRBV27,once,TGTGCCAGCACCCCAGGGTATTATTCTGGGGCCAACGTCCTGACTTTC,CASTPGYYSGANVLTF
TRBJ2-5,.,TRBV4-1,.,TGCGCCAGCAGCCAAGTTGTGGGACCCCAAGAGACCCAGTACTTC,CASSQVVGPQETQYF
TRBJ2-3,TRBD2,TRBV10-3,once,TGTGCCGTCCAGCGGGTGTGGGACTACGGGTTAATGAGCACAGATACGCAGTATTTT,CAVQRVWDYGLMSTDTQYF
TRBJ2-1,.,TRBV27,.,TGTGCCAGCACCCTAGGGACACAGGGATACAATGAGCAGTTCTTC,CASTLGTQGYNEQFF
TRBJ1-1,.,TRBV18,.,TGTGCCAGCTCCTCGGGGGAAGCGGGATTGGGCACTGAAGCTTTCTTT,CASSSGEAGLGTEAFF
TRBJ2-1,.,TRBV9,.,TGTGCCAGCAGCGACCTCCCGGCAGGAGTTAACAATGAGCAGTTCTTC,CASSDLPAGVNNEQFF
TRBJ2-1,TRBD2,TRBV19,.,TGTGCCAGTAGTATCTCTACGGGAGGGTACAATGAGCAGTTCTTC,CASSISTGGYNEQFF
TRBJ2-5,TRBD2,TRBV27,.,TGTGCCAGCACCTCGGGACTAGGGGGTGAGACCCAGTACTTC,CASTSGLGGETQYF
TRBJ2-7,.,TRBV4-3,.,TGCGCCAGCAGCCAAGAGGGTTGGACCCACGAGCAGTACTTC,CASSQEGWTHEQYF
TRBJ2-3,.,TRBV4-2,medium-sized,TGTGCCAGCAGCCAAGTATCGGGAGTTGGGGGAGATACGCAGTATTTT,CASSQVSGVGGDTQYF
TRBJ2-5,.,TRBV19,.,TGTGCCAGTAGTGTGGGCCGCGGAGGGACCCAGTACTTC,CASSVGRGGTQYF
TRBJ1-2,.,TRBV6-5,.,TGTGCCAGCAGTTACGGCCGGCTTAACTATGGCTACACCTTC,CASSYGRLNYGYTF
TRBJ2-7,.,TRBV4-2,.,TGTGCCAGCAGCCAAGAAAGCGCGGGGCCCTACGAGCAGTACTTC,CASSQESAGPYEQYF
TRBJ1-1,TRBD1,TRBV6-6,.,TGTGCCAGCGGGGTAACAGGGGGCACTGAAGCTTTCTTT,CASGVTGGTEAFF
TRBJ1-2,.,TRBV19,.,TGTGCCAGCACGGGATCTCTTAGTTATGGCTACACCTTC,CASTGSLSYGYTF
TRBJ2-5,.,TRBV13,.,TGTGCCAGCAGCCGAGCGGCTAGTCGGGAGACCCAGTACTTC,CASSRAASRETQYF
TRBJ2-7,.,TRBV5-1,.,TGCGCCAGCAGTTTCGGCGTATTCCCGAACTACGAGCAGTACTTC,CASSFGVFPNYEQYF
TRBJ2-7,TRBD1,TRBV5-6,.,TGTGCCAGCAGCTTGACAGGGGTACTATACGAGCAGTACTTC,CASSLTGVLYEQYF